The text below deals with one T cell receptor beta chain. The target antigen is unknown. CDR1 and CDR2 from the germline V gene are SGHAT and FQNNGV. J was trimmed by 10 bases and V by 4 bases; bases with no gene match: 7. The CDR3 extends over 13 amino acids. This table comes from immunoSEQ multiplex PCR, and its TCRdb copy is limited to in-frame clones, with some not included. The top ten hold about 3.9% of the sample, which has tens of thousands of clones, approximately 95% seen once. Time point meaning: newly diagnosed, previously untreated cHL patient sample. Comparison used PBMCs from newly diagnosed, untreated classical Hodgkin lymphoma. This entry comes from a study of PD-1 blockade in classical Hodgkin lymphoma. Overall study results and limits: A reduction in baseline TCR diversity was reportedly seen in newly diagnosed patients relative to healthy donors.

V and J are TRBV11-2 and TRBJ2-1, with TRBD2 identical over 7 bases. This sequence was found in a human donor with classical Hodgkin lymphoma. Input material: peripheral blood mononuclear cells (PBMCs). CDR3 DNA: TGTGCCAGCAGCTATAAAGCGGGAAAGGAGCAGTTCTTC. Translation: CASSYKAGKEQFF.